This TCR beta chain was obtained from a study of cytomegalovirus exposure and HLA in healthy donors. Points from the study as a whole: Trimming of TCR beta V- and J-genes showed a link, identified in a later analysis, to a missense DCLRE1C variant. Presence/absence analyses assumed roughly uniform sequencing depth across donors, which may not hold. Some V segments, TRBV6-2 and TRBV6-3 among them, were indistinguishable and were therefore excluded.

Germline V gene lookup returns CDR1 GTSNPN and CDR2 SVGIG (reference sequence). There are 14 residues in the CDR3. Trimming removed 3 bases at V and 0 bases at J, with 10 bases between. PCR was performed using 60 Vbeta and 13 Jbeta primers. Using immunoSEQ multiplex PCR, the repertoire was profiled, and TCRdb retains in-frame clones only, with some absent. The data hold about 190,000 clones, with 65% to 85% observed a single time. Donors consisted of healthy bone marrow donors. Turning to this clone: Its antigen is as yet unknown.

Specimen: PBMCs. The clonotype comes from a woman younger than 35 in good health and CMV-seronegative. V and J are TRBV30 and TRBJ2-3; a possible D gene is TRBD1 (5 bases). CDR3 residues: CAWRSGMSTDTQYF. The CDR3 DNA reads as TGTGCCTGGAGATCAGGGATGAGCACAGATACGCAGTATTTT.